A single sample gave rise to the 2 T cell receptor beta chains below, sequenced in a study of post-analysis software for immune sequencing data (dated by TCRdb to between 2014 and 2017). Receptor libraries were prepared by PCR. The data were produced on an Illumina HiSeq 2500. Unique molecular identifiers were incorporated into TCR beta cDNA libraries to reduce PCR and sequencing biases. TCRdb passed the public sequencing reads through fastp at Q25 and MiXCR, retaining productive beta sequences. Every entry covers one CDR3 protein and lists the most common genes and DNA from its rows. In all, the sample holds about 770,000 distinct CDR3 sequences, and 46% of those were seen once. The ten largest account for just under 5% of the sample. Here is what the overall study found, with its caveats: Patients showed significantly higher frequencies than controls for a handful of TRBV segments, among them TRBV5-6, TRBV5-1 and TRBV20-1.

Their specific antigens are unknown. The specimen was blood. The receptors were gathered from a girl between 5 and 17 years old with multiple sclerosis.

This chain connects TRBV29-1 to TRBJ2-7; 7 bases line up with TRBD1. With 8 bases clipped from V and 3 bases from J, the junction kept 13 bases outside the gene matches. CDR1 is SQVTM and CDR2 is ANQGSEA in the germline V gene. This CDR3 contains 14 residues. The CDR3 nucleotides are TGCAGCCCGCGGTCGGGACAGCAGTTCTACGAGCAGTACTTC. Its protein product is CSPRSGQQFYEQYF.

As concerns this clonotype: A junction end diverges from the germline sequence, so it may reflect a read error. This chain joins TRBV2 and TRBJ1-2; 9 bases align to TRBD1. CDR1 SNHLY and CDR2 FYNNEI come from the germline V gene. The length of the CDR3 is 13 residues. This chain's CDR3 is CASREGQGRGYTF. The CDR3 DNA sequence: TGTGCCAGCAGGGAAGGACAGGGGCGCGGCTACACCTTC.